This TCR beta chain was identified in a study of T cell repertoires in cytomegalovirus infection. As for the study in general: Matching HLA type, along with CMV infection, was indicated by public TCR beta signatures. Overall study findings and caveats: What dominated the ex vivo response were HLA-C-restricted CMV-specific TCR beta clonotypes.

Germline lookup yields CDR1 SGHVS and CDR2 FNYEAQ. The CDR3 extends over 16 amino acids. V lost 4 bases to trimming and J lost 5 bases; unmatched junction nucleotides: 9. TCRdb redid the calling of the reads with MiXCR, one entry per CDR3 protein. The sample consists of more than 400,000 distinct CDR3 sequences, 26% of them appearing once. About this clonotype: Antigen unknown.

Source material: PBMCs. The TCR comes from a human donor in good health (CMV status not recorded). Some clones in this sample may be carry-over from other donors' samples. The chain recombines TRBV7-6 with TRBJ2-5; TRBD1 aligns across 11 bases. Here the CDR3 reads CASSSYPGQGAETQYF. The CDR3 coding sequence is TGTGCCAGCAGCTCCTACCCCGGACAGGGGGCTGAGACCCAGTACTTC.